This T cell receptor (beta chain) originates from a study of blood T cell repertoires in COVID-19 (TCRdb year 2020). Looking at the study overall: Collaborator samples came from the United States, Italy and Spain and covered acute and convalescent phases of COVID-19. The prospective study material was composed of cDNA or gDNA derived from T cells, B-cell-depleted T cells, or PBMCs. The dataset comprised deeply sampled blood TCRbeta repertoires from subjects exposed to, actively infected with, or recovered from COVID-19. The repertoires were made available in a free public database intended to serve as a resource for research on the immune response to SARS-CoV-2. Where HLA class I and class II types were available, the types were taken from metadata supplied by the sample provider, not from assay-based typing. Sample metadata almost always included a de-identified subject ID, COVID-19 status, age in years and sex. Samples were obtained from the ongoing ImmuneRACE study (first 160 participants) and from roughly 1,300 subjects provided by 6 global collaborators. The paper's findings and limits, for the study overall: Clinical and demographic metadata were provided uncurated, with the amount varying by source and participant.

The immunoSEQ Assay, a bias-controlled multiplex PCR, was used to amplify TCRbeta CDR3 regions from genomic DNA. Regarding the original processing steps: The number of nucleated cells in each sample was estimated by amplification of reference gene primers within the assay. To quantify the absolute abundance of each unique TCRbeta CDR3 rearrangement, sequence reads were collapsed and filtered. For each sample, productive Simpson clonality was calculated by taking the square root of Simpson's diversity index across productive rearrangements. As stored in TCRdb, this immuneACCESS dataset retains in-frame rearrangements with V and J assigned. A fraction of the clones does not appear; measured against another copy, unresolved V genes explain less than half of the discrepancy, and the remainder lacks a known reason. Clonal size and the V and J genes are those of that table, whereas D and trimming came from the DNA. The sample table contains roughly 260,000 clones; only one count was recorded for 80% to 90% of them. The ten largest clones represent over 1.5% of the sample.

Participants in the prospective study were aged about 18 to 95 years, lived in under 30 United States geographic areas, and enrolled through a virtual design. In the prospective study, cohorts were assigned on the basis of participant-reported clinical history obtained from a screening survey and a study questionnaire. Recovered participants in ImmuneRACE Cohort 3 were defined as having two consecutive negative NP/OP PCR tests, clearance from a healthcare professional, or resolution of symptoms. Mobile phlebotomists in the prospective study collected whole blood, serum and a nasopharyngeal or oropharyngeal swab from every participant. Over a roughly two-month period, participants in the prospective study had the option of providing additional blood draws and questionnaires. Blood samples from the prospective study were shipped frozen or at room temperature prior to DNA extraction. From a lookup of the germline V gene, CDR1 and CDR2 are MNHEY and SVGAGI. The CDR3 sequence holds 14 residues, the cysteine and phenylalanine included. Only CDR3 DNA remains: 42 bases, in frame from the first base. The germline V and J ends show losses of 5 bases and 0 bases respectively, and no gene match explains 4 bases of the junction.

As to this clone: The antigen this receptor binds is unknown. Per-base quality was not reported, and no clone a single base away is much larger than it.

Sequencing was done on a sample of PBMCs or T cells enriched from blood (not recorded which). The chain links TRBV6-5 with TRBJ2-7, with 7 middle bases fitting TRBD1. The receptor was derived from a woman in her forties or fifties who had recovered from COVID-19. The DNA sequence follows: TGTGCCAGCAGTAAGACAGGGACCTCCTACGAGCAGTACTTC. Its coded protein is CASSKTGTSYEQYF.